The source of this TCR beta chain is a study of T cell repertoires in cytomegalovirus infection. Overall study results and limits: The cumulative frequency of public TCR beta families identified carriers of CMV plus the relevant HLA.

TCRdb independently ran MiXCR on the reads; one entry per CDR3 protein. The sample consists of 370,000 or so distinct CDR3 sequences, roughly 36% of them appearing once. There are 15 residues in the CDR3. Trimming at V came to 7 bases and at J to 4 bases, leaving 5 bases not matched to a gene. Comments on this clonotype: What it recognizes is unknown.

Material: cultured PBMCs, obtained from culture after CMV antigen stimulation. The receptor was isolated from a human donor in good health (CMV status not recorded). Some clones in this sample may be carry-over from other donors' samples. The chain couples TRBV12-3 or TRBV12-4 to TRBJ2-3; TRBD2 agrees at 13 bases. This CDR3 is CASKRTSGSADTQYF. DNA for the CDR3: TGTGCCAGCAAGCGGACTAGCGGGAGTGCAGATACGCAGTATTTT.